This TCR beta chain was recovered during a study of blood T cell repertoires in COVID-19. Study details: Samples came from the United States, Italy and Spain, spanning acute and convalescent COVID-19.

Profiling relied on immunoSEQ multiplex PCR, and the TCRdb table lists in-frame clones only, not all of them. The table shows some 190,000 clones, with roughly three quarters occurring only once. J was trimmed by 5 bases and V by 6 bases; bases with no gene match: 7. CDR3 size: 15 residues. Per the germline V gene, CDR1 is ENHRY and CDR2 is SYGVKD. Enrollees, about 18 to 100 years old, lived in around 23 US areas. Categorization into cohorts depended on clinical history that participants reported. The sequence derives from a woman in her fifties or sixties with acute COVID-19. Sequencing used PBMCs or T cells enriched from blood (not recorded which). The chain employs TRBV10-3 and TRBJ1-4; 9 positions match TRBD1. CDR3 sequence: CAIRGTGFGNEKLFF. Written as DNA, the CDR3 is TGTGCCATCAGGGGGACAGGGTTTGGGAATGAAAAACTGTTTTTT.